These 27 T cell receptor beta chains were sequenced from one sample in a study of blood T cell repertoires in COVID-19. Repertoires were generated with immunoSEQ multiplex PCR, while TCRdb's copy carries only in-frame clones and drops some. The sample has about 140,000 clones, 75% to 80% seen once. The sequenced material came from peripheral blood. The receptor source for this set is a woman in her fifties or sixties with active or convalescent COVID-19.

The rearrangement uses TRBV5-6 and TRBJ2-3; 11 bases fit TRBD2. Germline trimming cut 3 bases from V and 8 bases from J; bases unmatched to any gene: 14. Germline V CDR1 and CDR2: SGHDT, YYEEEE. The CDR3 is made up of 17 amino acids. The CDR3 here is CASSSSWIAGGPVTQYF. In DNA form, the CDR3 reads TGTGCCAGCAGCTCCTCATGGATAGCGGGGGGGCCCGTTACGCAGTATTTT.

The rearrangement joins TRBV24-1 to TRBJ2-7; perhaps TRBD1 as D (6 bases). From germline, CDR1 is KGHDR and CDR2 SFDVKD. The CDR3 is 14 amino acids. Trimming cost V 4 bases and J 2 bases, with 11 bases left between them. The CDR3 DNA follows: TGTGCCACCAGTGAACGACAGGCCCCCTACGAGCAGTACTTC. Translating gives CATSERQAPYEQYF.

This sequence joins TRBV12-5 and TRBJ2-1; the D gene is possibly TRBD2 (6 bases). CDR1 is LGHNT and CDR2 is FRNRAP in the germline V gene. CDR3 length equals 16 residues. Trimming stripped 5 bases from V and 6 bases from J, with 20 bases between. In DNA, the CDR3 is TGTGCTAGTGGTCTCGCGTCGGGAGAATTCATCAATGAGCAGTTCTTC. Residues: CASGLASGEFINEQFF.

The rearrangement links TRBV16 to TRBJ2-3; 7 nucleotides line up with TRBD2. Germline V CDR1 and CDR2: KGHSY, FQNENV. The CDR3 contains 15 residues. The ends lost 4 bases at V and 3 bases at J; junction bases unmatched: 7. CDR3 in DNA: TGTGCCAGCAGCCGGTCGGCGGGAGCTACAGATACGCAGTATTTT. Translation gives CASSRSAGATDTQYF.

The chain couples TRBV4-2 to TRBJ2-7; D perhaps matches TRBD1 (5 bases). The CDR3 length is 16 residues. Deletions cut 0 bases from V and 3 bases from J, with 15 bases between. CDR1 LGHNA and CDR2 YNFKEQ come from the germline V gene. The CDR3 sequence is CASSQDQWTSSYEQYF. CDR3 nucleotides: TGTGCCAGCAGCCAAGATCAGTGGACAAGCAGCTACGAGCAGTACTTC.

The chain is built from TRBV7-9 and TRBJ2-3, with D perhaps TRBD1 (5 bases). Germline V gene lookup returns CDR1 SEHNR and CDR2 FQNEAQ (reference sequence). The CDR3 is 17 residues long. Trimming took 5 bases from V and 0 from J, leaving 18 bases between them. The CDR3 here is CASSSLDSYFSTDTQYF. The CDR3 coding sequence is TGTGCCAGCAGCAGCCTCGACAGCTATTTTAGCACAGATACGCAGTATTTT.

The rearrangement links TRBV4-3 to TRBJ1-6, with D possibly TRBD1 on 6 matching bases. Germline V gene lookup returns CDR1 LGHNA and CDR2 YSLEER. Trimming removed 1 base at V and 7 bases at J, with 11 bases between. The CDR3 is made up of 15 amino acids. The CDR3 reads CASSQGQVLNSPLHF. DNA for the CDR3: TGCGCCAGCAGCCAAGGACAGGTTTTGAATTCACCCCTCCACTTT.

The table lists this clone with a few counts. The chain links TRBV5-1 to TRBJ1-3; TRBD1 is a possible D gene (5 bases). Germline V gene data show CDR1 as SGHRS and CDR2 as YFSETQ. The ends were cut back, 0 bases at V and 4 bases at J, with 8 bases in the middle. This CDR3 has 14 residues. The CDR3 bases are TGCGCCAGCAGCTTGGTCTCAGGGGGAAACACCATATATTTT. It encodes CASSLVSGGNTIYF.

This sequence joins TRBV10-3 and TRBJ1-3; D may be TRBD1 (5 bases). CDR1 and CDR2 from the germline V gene are ENHRY and SYGVKD. Trimming took 10 bases from V and 0 from J, leaving 16 bases between them. The CDR3 covers 15 residues. The CDR3 DNA reads TGTGCCAACGGGAGAACAGGTGACTCTGGAAACACCATATATTTT. Translating gives CANGRTGDSGNTIYF.

V is TRBV25-1 and J is TRBJ2-7, with D possibly TRBD1 on 6 matching bases. CDR1 and CDR2 (germline): MGHDK, SYGVNS. This CDR3 is built from 14 residues. With 4 bases removed from V and 4 bases from J, the gap between germline ends came to 14 bases. In DNA, the CDR3 is TGTGCCAGCAGTGGATCAGGGGTCCCGTACGAGCAGTACTTC. Protein: CASSGSGVPYEQYF.

This clone was seen a handful of times. The rearrangement uses TRBV2 and TRBJ2-3, with 8 bases aligning to TRBD2. The CDR3 runs to 15 residues. Looked up from germline, CDR1 is SNHLY and CDR2 is FYNNEI. V gave up 4 bases and J gave up 2 bases; unmatched junction bases: 5. The CDR3, as DNA: TGTGCCAGCAGTGGAAGGCGGGGGGTCACAGATACGCAGTATTTT. This sequence encodes CASSGRRGVTDTQYF.

This clone showed up just once. This sequence joins TRBV4-2 and TRBJ1-1; tentative D call: TRBD1 (5 bases). V was cut by 1 base and J by 10 bases, with 13 bases left in between. Per germline, CDR1 LGHNA and CDR2 YNFKEQ. This CDR3 contains 13 residues. The CDR3 DNA reads as TGTGCCAGCAGCCAAGGGGGACCGGGGGGAGCTTTCTTT. Amino acids: CASSQGGPGGAFF.

The chain links TRBV3-1 (or the pseudogene TRBV3-2) to TRBJ2-7; D call uncertain. The CDR3 covers 11 residues. Germline loops: CDR1 LGHDT, CDR2 YNNKEL (reference sequence). Trimming cost V 4 bases and J 6 bases, with 7 bases left between them. In DNA form, the CDR3 reads TGTGCCAGCAGCCCTCTCTGCGAGCAGTACTTC. This encodes CASSPLCEQYF.

This chain joins TRBV29-1 and TRBJ1-1; TRBD1 agrees at 7 bases. J gave up 1 base and V 4 bases, and 6 bases lay outside the gene matches. Germline V CDR1 and CDR2: SQVTM, ANQGSEA. The CDR3 is made up of 14 amino acids. This CDR3 reads CSVGQGRGNTEAFF. In DNA, the CDR3 is TGCAGCGTTGGACAGGGAAGGGGGAACACTGAAGCTTTCTTT. Together with reference TRBV29-1 and TRBJ1-1, the CDR3 gives the full variable domain: SAVISQKPSRDICQRGTSLTIQCQVDSQVTMMFWYRQQPGQSLTLIATANQGSEATYESGFVIDKFPISRPNLTFSTLTVSNMSPEDSSIYLCSVGQGRGNTEAFFGQGTRLTVV.

This sequence joins TRBV30 and TRBJ1-1; tentative D call: TRBD1 (6 bases). The CDR3 sequence is 11 residues long. V lost 3 bases, J lost 10 bases, and 12 bases lay in between. CDR1 and CDR2 (germline): GTSNPN, SVGIG (reference sequence). CDR3 sequence: CAWRGGAGAFF. The DNA for the CDR3 is TGTGCCTGGAGGGGGGGGGCAGGAGCTTTCTTT.

A remark on this clone: At the DNA level, this CDR3 is encoded by other sequences in the same sample as well. The V call is TRBV9, the J call TRBJ2-3, with 7 bases lining up with TRBD2. V lost 0 bases and J lost 2; bases outside the gene matches: 3. CDR3 size: 15 residues. The germline V gene has CDR1 SGDLS and CDR2 YYNGEE. CDR3 nucleotides: TGTGCCAGCAGCGTAGTGGCGGGAGTCACAGATACGCAGTATTTT. It codes for CASSVVAGVTDTQYF. The complete variable domain, with remaining parts taken from reference TRBV9 and TRBJ2-3, reads DSGVTQTPKHLITATGQRVTLRCSPRSGDLSVYWYQQSLDQGLQFLIQYYNGEERAKGNILERFSAQQFPDLHSELNLSSLELGDSALYFCASSVVAGVTDTQYFGPGTRLTVL.

The CDR3 sequence: CASSETSGETQYF. The CDR3 DNA sequence: TGTGCCAGCAGTGAGACTAGCGGGGAGACCCAGTACTTC. V usage is TRBV6-4 and J usage is TRBJ2-5, with TRBD2 identical over 10 bases. Trimming cost V 3 bases and J 5 bases; bases outside gene matches: 0. Germline CDR1 and CDR2: MRHNA and SNTAGT. The CDR3 spans 13 residues.

This chain links TRBV2 with TRBJ2-5, with TRBD1 matching 10 bases. The V and J ends lost 4 bases and 4 bases, in that order; junction bases with no gene match: 6. Germline V gene sequence: CDR1 SNHLY, CDR2 FYNNEI. The CDR3 is 15 amino acids. Here the CDR3 reads CASSVGTGEGETQYF. CDR3 coding DNA: TGTGCCAGCAGTGTCGGGACAGGGGAAGGAGAGACCCAGTACTTC.

CDR3 protein: CASSLAAGNYEQYF. The CDR3 nucleotides read TGTGCCAGCAGCTTAGCGGCGGGGAACTACGAGCAGTACTTC. This sequence joins TRBV7-9 and TRBJ2-7; a weak D match, TRBD2 (6 bases). The CDR3 extends over 14 amino acids. Germline CDR1 SEHNR, CDR2 FQNEAQ (reference sequence). The ends were cut back, 0 bases at V and 3 bases at J, with 9 bases in the middle.

CDR3 residues: CASSETGTGSTEAFF. In DNA form, the CDR3 reads TGTGCCAGCAGCGAAACCGGGACAGGGAGCACTGAAGCTTTCTTT. The rearrangement links TRBV5-4 to TRBJ1-1; 9 nucleotides match TRBD1. The CDR3 has 15 amino acids. Germline V CDR1 and CDR2: SGHNT, YYREEE (reference sequence). J lost 4 bases, V lost 4 bases, and 8 bases had no gene match.

The CDR3, as DNA: TGTGCCAGCAGTTATACCCCAGTTGAGGGGCGGGGTGAAAAACTGTTTTTT. Translation: CASSYTPVEGRGEKLFF. This chain connects TRBV27 to TRBJ1-4; maybe TRBD1 (5 bases). V was clipped by 4 bases and J by 7 bases, with 22 bases between them. CDR3 length: 17 residues. Per germline, CDR1 MNHEY and CDR2 SMNVEV (reference sequence).

This rearrangement joins TRBV2 to TRBJ1-2, with D possibly matching TRBD1 (5 bases). Per germline, CDR1 SNHLY and CDR2 FYNNEI. Trimming stripped 2 bases from V and 7 bases from J, with 14 bases between. The CDR3 runs 14 residues. CDR3 bases: TGTGCCAGCAGTGAATTGGACATCGGTACTGGCTACACCTTC. It codes for CASSELDIGTGYTF.

This clone was seen just once. Other DNA sequences of this sample code for an identical CDR3. The chain links TRBV7-2 to TRBJ2-7; 10 nucleotides align to TRBD1. V gave up 5 bases and J gave up 1 base; unmatched junction bases: 5. Per the germline V gene, CDR1 is SGHTA and CDR2 is FQGNSA. There are 15 residues in the CDR3. The CDR3 loop reads CASSPRTGGSYEQYF. The CDR3 nucleotides are TGTGCCAGCAGCCCCAGGACAGGGGGGTCCTACGAGCAGTACTTC.

The chain has TRBV11-2 and TRBJ2-1, with 13 bases aligning to TRBD2. V gave up 5 bases and J gave up 2 bases; unmatched junction bases: 9. Germline assignment: CDR1 SGHAT and CDR2 FQNNGV. This CDR3 spans 18 amino acids. CDR3 amino acids: CASSRPGLAGLTYNEQFF. The CDR3 DNA reads TGTGCCAGCAGCCGCCCGGGACTAGCGGGATTAACCTACAATGAGCAGTTCTTC.

The chain recombines TRBV6-6 with TRBJ1-6; a possible D gene is TRBD1 (6 bases). Trimming stripped 6 bases from V and 8 bases from J, with 17 bases between. Germline CDR1 and CDR2: MNHNY and SVGAGI (reference sequence). The CDR3 contains 15 residues. The CDR3 DNA is TGTGCCAGCAGCCCTCTTACAGGGTTGGATTCACCCCTCCACTTT. This gives the protein CASSPLTGLDSPLHF.

This clone has only one observation. The chain is built from TRBV27 and TRBJ1-6; tentative D call: TRBD1 (5 bases). This CDR3 has 17 residues. Trimming took 1 base from V and 5 from J, leaving 15 bases between them. Germline-derived CDR1 and CDR2 are MNHEY and SMNVEV (reference sequence). Written as DNA, the CDR3 is TGTGCCAGCAGTTTATGGGGGGGAACCGGTGATAATTCACCCCTCCACTTT. Protein sequence: CASSLWGGTGDNSPLHF.

This clone has more than one count but fewer than ten. Here the CDR3 DNA reads TGTGCCAGCAGACGGGACACAGATACGCAGTATTTT. Its protein product is CASRRDTDTQYF. The chain carries TRBV5-4 and TRBJ2-3, with D perhaps TRBD2 (5 bases). The CDR3 covers 12 residues. CDR1 and CDR2 from the germline V gene are SGHNT and YYREEE (reference sequence). V lost 5 bases to trimming and J lost 2 bases, with 6 bases between them.